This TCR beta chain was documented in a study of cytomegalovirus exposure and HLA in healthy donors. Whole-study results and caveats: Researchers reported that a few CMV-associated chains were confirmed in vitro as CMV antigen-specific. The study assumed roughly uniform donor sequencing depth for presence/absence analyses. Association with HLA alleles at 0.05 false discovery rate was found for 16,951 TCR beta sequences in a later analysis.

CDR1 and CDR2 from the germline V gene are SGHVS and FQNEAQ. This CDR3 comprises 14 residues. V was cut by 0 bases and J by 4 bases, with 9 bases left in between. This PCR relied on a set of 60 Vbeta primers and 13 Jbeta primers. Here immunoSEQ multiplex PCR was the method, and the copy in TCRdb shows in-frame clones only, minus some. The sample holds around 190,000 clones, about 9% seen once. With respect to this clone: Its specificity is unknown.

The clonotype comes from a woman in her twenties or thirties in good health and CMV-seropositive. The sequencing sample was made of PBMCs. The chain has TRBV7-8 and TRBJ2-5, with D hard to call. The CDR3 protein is CASSLAPGGETQYF. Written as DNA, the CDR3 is TGTGCCAGCAGCTTAGCCCCCGGTGGAGAGACCCAGTACTTC. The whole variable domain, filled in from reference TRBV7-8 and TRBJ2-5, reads GAGVSQSPRYKVAKRGQDVALRCDPISGHVSLFWYQQALGQGPEFLTYFQNEAQLDKSGLPSDRFFAERPEGSVSTLKIQRTQQEDSAVYLCASSLAPGGETQYFGPGTRLLVL.